This TCR beta chain was sequenced during a study of shared clonotypes between healthy human individuals. CDR1 is SGHRS, CDR2 YFSETQ, per germline. This CDR3 spans 15 amino acids. Unmatched junction bases numbered 10, after V lost 6 bases and J lost 4 bases. Sequenced by immunoSEQ multiplex PCR; TCRdb stores in-frame clones only, minus some. The data contain approximately 320,000 clones, around two thirds of them singletons. Study-level findings and limits: The genetic and exposure-history diversity represented was limited by few donors.

Note on this clone: The antigen is undetermined.

What was sequenced was memory CD4+ T cells sorted from blood. Subset in this sample: CD45RA-negative fraction. J is TRBJ2-7 and V is TRBV5-1, with 10 bases that match TRBD2. The TCR comes from a man aged 25 to 45 in good health. CDR3 protein: CASNPGSGRSYEQYF. In DNA form, the CDR3 reads TGCGCCAGCAACCCGGGTAGCGGGAGGTCGTACGAGCAGTACTTC. The full variable domain, with the rest looked up from reference TRBV5-1 and TRBJ2-7, is KAGVTQTPRYLIKTRGQQVTLSCSPISGHRSVSWYQQTPGQGLQFLFEYFSETQRNKGNFPGRFSGRQFSNSRSEMNVSTLELGDSALYLCASNPGSGRSYEQYFGPGTRLTVT.